This is a list of T cell receptor beta chains from one sample in a study of blood T cells in healthy people across ages. One entry per CDR3 protein, called by TCRdb with MiXCR from the 5' RACE reads. The data hold fewer than 800,000 distinct CDR3 sequences, with 25% observed a single time. These data were also reused for a study on T cells of mothers and their children.

Specimen: blood. The receptors come from a boy aged 10-17 years in good health. The CDR3 runs from the conserved cysteine through the conserved F or W. A D gene is named only where the DNA matches it firmly. A clone size is listed for some rows: how often the clone was seen (once, few, many), or a class if it is expanded.

D gene	V gene	J gene	clone size	CDR3 DNA	CDR3 protein
NA	TRBV3-1	TRBJ2-7	few	TGTGCCAGCAGCCCCCTTAAGGGACGAGGCTACGAGCAGTACTTC	CASSPLKGRGYEQYF
TRBD1	TRBV13	TRBJ1-1	NA	TGTGCCAGCAGCTCAACCAGGACAGGGGGTCACACTGAAGCTTTCTTT	CASSSTRTGGHTEAFF
NA	TRBV21-1	TRBJ1-2	NA	TGTGCCAGCAATCACGGTGGGAACTATGGCTACACCTTC	CASNHGGNYGYTF
NA	TRBV10-2	TRBJ2-7	NA	TGCGCCAGCAGTGAGGACCGGCCCTACGAGCAGTACTTC	CASSEDRPYEQYF
NA	TRBV20-1	TRBJ2-7	NA	TGCAGTGCTGGTTTGGGCGCTACCTACGAGCAGTACTTC	CSAGLGATYEQYF
TRBD2	TRBV6-1	TRBJ2-1	NA	TGTGCCAGCAGTACCCAGTTGGGCGGGGGGGCCCAAGGAGAGCAGTTCTTC	CASSTQLGGGAQGEQFF
NA	TRBV24-1	TRBJ1-2	few	TGTGCCACCAGTGATGAGCTCTATGGCTACACCTTC	CATSDELYGYTF
NA	TRBV27	TRBJ2-7	few	TGTGCCAGCGGTACCCCCTACGAGCAGTACTTC	CASGTPYEQYF
TRBD1	TRBV12-3/TRBV12-4	TRBJ2-7	NA	TGTGCCAGCAGGCGCCGGGACAGGGAACGCGAGCAGTACTTC	CASRRRDREREQYF
NA	TRBV29-1	TRBJ2-4	NA	TGCAGCGTTGAGAGGGAGGGGGCCAAACACATTCAGTACTTC	CSVEREGAKHIQYF
TRBD2	TRBV12-3/TRBV12-4	TRBJ2-7	NA	TGTGCCAGCAGTCCACGGGTAGCGGGGGAGTACGAGCAGTACTTC	CASSPRVAGEYEQYF
NA	TRBV9	TRBJ2-3	NA	TGTGCCAGTAGCGTGGCCCCTAGAACTCCTGGAGATACGCAGTATTTT	CASSVAPRTPGDTQYF
TRBD1	TRBV6-5	TRBJ1-1	NA	TGTGCCAGCAGGGACAGGGCAAGCCGAGTGAACACTGAAGCTTTCTTT	CASRDRASRVNTEAFF
TRBD1	TRBV14	TRBJ1-1	few	TGTGCCAGCAGCCGAGAACAGGGGGTCACTGAAGCTTTCTTT	CASSREQGVTEAFF
NA	TRBV20-1	TRBJ1-4	NA	TGCAGTGCTCCTGCGGGGGGGAATGAAAAACTGTTTTTT	CSAPAGGNEKLFF
NA	TRBV5-1	TRBJ1-2	NA	TGCGCCAGCAGCTTGGCGGATTCGAACTATGGCTACACCTTC	CASSLADSNYGYTF
TRBD2	TRBV5-1	TRBJ2-1	NA	TGCGCCAGCAGCTTGGACCTAGCGGGAGGTGAGCAGTTCTTC	CASSLDLAGGEQFF
NA	TRBV20-1	TRBJ2-5	NA	TGCAGTGCTAGAGATATCCACCAAAAGACCCAGTACTTC	CSARDIHQKTQYF
NA	TRBV29-1	TRBJ1-4	NA	TGCAGCGTTGAAGATGCAGAAAAACTGTTTTTT	CSVEDAEKLFF
NA	TRBV6-5	TRBJ1-1	few	TGTGCCAGCAGTTCCGACCGGGCCGAAGCTTTCTTT	CASSSDRAEAFF
TRBD2	TRBV5-6	TRBJ2-7	NA	TGTGCCAGCAGCTTGGGATCTAGCGGATCCTACGAGCAGTACTTC	CASSLGSSGSYEQYF
NA	TRBV27	TRBJ2-3	few	TGTGCCAGCAGTTTATGGGCGGGCTCGTCAGATACAGATACGCAGTATTTT	CASSLWAGSSDTDTQYF
TRBD2	TRBV7-9	TRBJ2-5	NA	TGTGCCAGCAGCCCAACGAAGCGGGGGCTCCAAGAGACCCAGTACTTC	CASSPTKRGLQETQYF
TRBD2	TRBV4-2	TRBJ2-1	NA	TGTGCCAGCAGCCAAGATCCAGACGCGGGAGGGAGGTTGTACAATGAGCAGTTCTTC	CASSQDPDAGGRLYNEQFF
NA	TRBV7-6	TRBJ2-7	NA	TGTGCCAGCAGCACTGAGGACAAGTCCTACGAGCAGTACTTC	CASSTEDKSYEQYF
NA	TRBV12-3/TRBV12-4	TRBJ1-1	few	TGTGCCAGCAGGGAGGGGGTAAACACTGAAGCTTTCTTT	CASREGVNTEAFF
NA	TRBV4-3	TRBJ1-3	NA	TGCGCCAGCAGCCAGGGCCTGGACATTTCCTTTGGAAACACCATATATTTT	CASSQGLDISFGNTIYF
NA	TRBV12-3/TRBV12-4	TRBJ2-7	NA	TGTGCCAGCAGTTTAGCGGAGGGGGGGGCTGGCGAGCAGTACTTC	CASSLAEGGAGEQYF
NA	TRBV20-1	TRBJ2-1	NA	TGCAGTGAGGAGGAAATCCGGGGTGAGCAGTTCTTC	CSEEEIRGEQFF
TRBD1	TRBV15	TRBJ2-5	few	TGTGCCACCGCTTTTCGGACAGGGGGCATAGAGACCCAGTACTTC	CATAFRTGGIETQYF
NA	TRBV6-1	TRBJ2-3	NA	TGTGCCAGTCCGGGACCTGTGACGCAGTATTTT	CASPGPVTQYF
TRBD1	TRBV29-1	TRBJ2-5	few	TGCAGCGTTGAAGAGCGGGACAGGGAAAAGACCCAGTACTTC	CSVEERDREKTQYF
NA	TRBV28	TRBJ2-7	NA	TGTGCCAGCAGTTTGTTAAACAGATACGAGCAGTACTTC	CASSLLNRYEQYF
TRBD1	TRBV29-1	TRBJ2-7	NA	TGCAGCGTTGATTGCTTTGGGACAGATTCCTACGAGCAGTACTTC	CSVDCFGTDSYEQYF
TRBD2	TRBV5-1	TRBJ2-1	NA	TGCGCCAGCAGCCAGTCCGGGACTAGCGGGGGGAGGAATGAGCAGTTCTTC	CASSQSGTSGGRNEQFF
NA	TRBV7-8	TRBJ2-1	few	TGTGCCAGCAGCCAAGGGACTGGGCAGTTCTTC	CASSQGTGQFF
TRBD2	TRBV7-2	TRBJ2-7	few	TGTGCCAGCAGCCCCGCTAGCGGGGGGGCCTACGAGCAGTACTTC	CASSPASGGAYEQYF
NA	TRBV12-3/TRBV12-4	TRBJ1-2	NA	TGTGCCAGCAGTTTAGAGTGGCCATCTAACTATGGCTACACCTTC	CASSLEWPSNYGYTF
NA	TRBV12-3/TRBV12-4	TRBJ1-2	few	TGTGCCAGCAGTTTGAGTCAGGGCTATGGCTACACCTTC	CASSLSQGYGYTF
NA	TRBV24-1	TRBJ2-7	few	TGTGCCACCAGTAAGACAGGCTACGAGCAGTACTTC	CATSKTGYEQYF
NA	TRBV7-2	TRBJ2-5	many	TGTGCCAGCAGCTTATCGTCGGAGACCCAGTACTTC	CASSLSSETQYF
NA	TRBV5-1	TRBJ2-3	NA	TGCGCCAGCAGCTTCGATGGGCGCACAGATACGCAGTATTTT	CASSFDGRTDTQYF
NA	TRBV6-1	TRBJ2-3	NA	TGTGCCAGCAGTGAAGCAACAGCCGCGCAGTATTTT	CASSEATAAQYF
NA	TRBV7-2	TRBJ2-3	few	TGTGCCAGCAGCGGACGGACTAGCACAGATACGCAGTATTTT	CASSGRTSTDTQYF
NA	TRBV12-3/TRBV12-4	TRBJ2-5	NA	TGTGCCAGCAGTCCGGGGAGTGACCAGTACTTC	CASSPGSDQYF
TRBD2	TRBV27	TRBJ2-3	few	TGTGCCAGCTCAACTAGCGGCACAGATACGCAGTATTTT	CASSTSGTDTQYF
TRBD1	TRBV12-3/TRBV12-4	TRBJ2-7	few	TGTGCCAGCAAACAGGGGGCTTTGAACGAGCAGTACTTC	CASKQGALNEQYF
TRBD2	TRBV6-1	TRBJ2-1	NA	TGTGCCAGCGCTTCTAGCGGGAGCGGGTACAATGAGCAGTTCTTC	CASASSGSGYNEQFF
TRBD2	TRBV20-1	TRBJ2-5	NA	TGCAGTGCTAGTAGGGCCGGTGGCGGGGGGCAAGAGACCCAGTACTTC	CSASRAGGGGQETQYF
TRBD1	TRBV5-1	TRBJ2-6	few	TGCGCCAGCAGCTTGTTAGGGACAGGCCTCTCTGGGGCCAACGTCCTGACTTTC	CASSLLGTGLSGANVLTF
TRBD2	TRBV6-1	TRBJ2-1	few	TGTGCCAGCAGTCAGGCCACGCTAGCGGGACTTTACAATGAGCAGTTCTTC	CASSQATLAGLYNEQFF
NA	TRBV20-1	TRBJ2-2	few	TGCAGTGCTAGGTCCAGCTCCACCGGGGAGCTGTTTTTT	CSARSSSTGELFF
TRBD1	TRBV27	TRBJ2-3	few	TGTGCCAGCAGTGCACAGGGGAACGGGAAAGATACGCAGTATTTT	CASSAQGNGKDTQYF
NA	TRBV6-4	TRBJ2-6	NA	TGTGCCAGCAGTGATATCGAAGCGCCAGGGCCCCCTGGGGCCAACGTCCTGACTTTC	CASSDIEAPGPPGANVLTF
NA	TRBV29-1	TRBJ1-2	NA	TGCAGCGTCCTGCAGGGATCTGGCTACACCTTC	CSVLQGSGYTF